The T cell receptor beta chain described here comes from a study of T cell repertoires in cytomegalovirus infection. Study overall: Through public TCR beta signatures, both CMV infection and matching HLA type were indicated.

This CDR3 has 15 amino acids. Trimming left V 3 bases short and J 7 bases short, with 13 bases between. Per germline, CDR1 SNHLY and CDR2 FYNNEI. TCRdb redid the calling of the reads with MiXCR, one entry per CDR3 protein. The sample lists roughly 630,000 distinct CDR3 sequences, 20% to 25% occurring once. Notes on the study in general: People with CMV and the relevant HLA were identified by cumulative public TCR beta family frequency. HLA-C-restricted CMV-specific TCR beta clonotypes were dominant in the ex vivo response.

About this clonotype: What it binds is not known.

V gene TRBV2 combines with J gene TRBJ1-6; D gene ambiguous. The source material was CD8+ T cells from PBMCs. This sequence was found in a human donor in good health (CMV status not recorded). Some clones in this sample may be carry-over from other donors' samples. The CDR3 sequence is CASSDSRPGNSPLHF. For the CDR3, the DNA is TGTGCCAGCAGTGACTCTCGACCAGGCAATTCACCCCTCCACTTT.